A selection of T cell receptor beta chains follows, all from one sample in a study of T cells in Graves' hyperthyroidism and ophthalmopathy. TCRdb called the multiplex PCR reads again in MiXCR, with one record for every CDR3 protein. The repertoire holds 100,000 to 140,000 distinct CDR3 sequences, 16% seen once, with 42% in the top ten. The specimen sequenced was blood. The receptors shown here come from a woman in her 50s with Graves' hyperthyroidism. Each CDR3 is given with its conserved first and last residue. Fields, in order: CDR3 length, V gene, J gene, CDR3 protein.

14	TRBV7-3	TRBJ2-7	CASSLTGGGREQYF
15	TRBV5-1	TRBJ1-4	CASSLDRATNEKLFF
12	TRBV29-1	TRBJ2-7	CSVGRVFNEQYF
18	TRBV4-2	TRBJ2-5	CASSQDLVSVSLGETQYF
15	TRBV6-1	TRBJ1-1	CASSYGRPSNTEAFF
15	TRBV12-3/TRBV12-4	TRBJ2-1	CASSLAGTGINEQFF
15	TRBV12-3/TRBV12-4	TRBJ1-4	CASSSAGRGAEKLFF
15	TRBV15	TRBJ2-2	CATSMRTRNTGELFF
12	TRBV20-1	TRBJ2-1	CSAWDRGDEQFF
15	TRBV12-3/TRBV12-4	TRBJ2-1	CASSRGSLGRSEQFF
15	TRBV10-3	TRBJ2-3	CAISLAGESTDTQYF
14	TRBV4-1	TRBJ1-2	CASSQDGGSYGYTF
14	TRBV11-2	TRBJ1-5	CASSLSWGDGPQHF
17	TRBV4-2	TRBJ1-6	CASSQDQSRTRGSPLHF
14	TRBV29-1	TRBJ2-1	CSVPVGGARVEQFF
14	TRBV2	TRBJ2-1	CASSLGLAASGQFF
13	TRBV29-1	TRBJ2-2	CSVGGLNTGELFF
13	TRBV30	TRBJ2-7	CAWTAGGHYEQYF
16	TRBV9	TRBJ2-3	CASSFGGGGPTDTQYF
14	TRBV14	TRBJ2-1	CASSLSSGSNEQFF
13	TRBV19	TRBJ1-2	CASSILTEDGYTF
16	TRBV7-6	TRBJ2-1	CASSPWTSWRVNEQFF
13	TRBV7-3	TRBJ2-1	CASSLGPGGEQFF
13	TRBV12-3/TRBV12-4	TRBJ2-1	CASSVGTYNEQFF
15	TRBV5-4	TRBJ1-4	CASSLQGGTNEKLFF
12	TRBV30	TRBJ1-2	CAWTPTGDGYTF
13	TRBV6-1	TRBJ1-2	CASRGTEAGGYTF